The T cell receptor beta chain described here comes from a study of sequential checkpoint blockade in melanoma. Study-wide background: Arm A got nivolumab then ipilimumab; arm B the reverse, 1:1.

TCRdb keeps only in-frame clones here, not all; method: immunoSEQ multiplex PCR. The repertoire includes about 9,100 clones, about 68% of them detected once, and under 20% sits in the top ten. Treatment reported: randomized to nivolumab then ipilimumab (arm A) or the reverse (arm B). Patients had received no earlier DNA-damaging chemotherapy. V was cut by 6 bases and J by 7 bases, with 16 bases left in between. Germline V gives CDR1 MRHNA, CDR2 SNTAGT. The CDR3 contains 14 residues. This clone is large in the sample. The sequencing used CD8+ T cells sorted from blood (inferred from file names), collected from a patient given nivolumab and ipilimumab in sequence. The V call is TRBV6-4, the J call TRBJ1-3, with a tentative D call TRBD1 (6 bases). The TCR comes from a human donor with melanoma. CDR3 sequence reads: CASSYRVPENTIYF. The DNA of the CDR3 is TGTGCCAGCAGCTACAGGGTACCGGAGAACACCATATATTTT.